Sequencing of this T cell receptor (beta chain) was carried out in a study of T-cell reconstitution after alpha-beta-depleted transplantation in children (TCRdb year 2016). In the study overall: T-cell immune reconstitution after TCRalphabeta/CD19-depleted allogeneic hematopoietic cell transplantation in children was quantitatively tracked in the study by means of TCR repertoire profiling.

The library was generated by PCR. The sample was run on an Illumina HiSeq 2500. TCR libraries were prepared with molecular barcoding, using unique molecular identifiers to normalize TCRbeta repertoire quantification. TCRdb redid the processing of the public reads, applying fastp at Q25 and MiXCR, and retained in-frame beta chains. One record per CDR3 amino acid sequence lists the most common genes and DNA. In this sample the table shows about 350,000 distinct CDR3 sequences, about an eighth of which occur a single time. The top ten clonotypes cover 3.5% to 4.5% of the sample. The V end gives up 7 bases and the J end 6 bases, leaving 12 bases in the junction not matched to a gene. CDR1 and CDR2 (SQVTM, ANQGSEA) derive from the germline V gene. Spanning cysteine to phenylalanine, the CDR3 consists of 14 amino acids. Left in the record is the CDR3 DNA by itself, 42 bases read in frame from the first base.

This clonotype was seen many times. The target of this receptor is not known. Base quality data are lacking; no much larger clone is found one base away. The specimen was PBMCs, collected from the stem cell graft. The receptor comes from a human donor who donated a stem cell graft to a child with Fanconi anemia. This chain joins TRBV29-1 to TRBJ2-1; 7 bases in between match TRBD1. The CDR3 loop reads CSANRGQGVNEQFF. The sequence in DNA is TGCAGCGCCAATCGCGGGCAGGGGGTCAATGAGCAGTTCTTC.